Listed below are T cell receptor beta chains from one sample, sequenced in a study of blood T cell repertoires in COVID-19. Method: immunoSEQ multiplex PCR; TCRdb's copy keeps in-frame clones and lacks some. Of roughly 82,000 clones listed, 83% are singletons. The source material was peripheral blood. The receptors were gathered from an older woman with acute or convalescent COVID-19. CDR3s include the opening cysteine and the closing phenylalanine or tryptophan. The order of the fields is clone size, V gene, J gene, D gene, CDR3 DNA, CDR3 protein. The D gene is left open where the match is weak. Clone size is shown for a subset of rows, as once, few, many or a class of expanded clone.

>.|TRBV5-1|TRBJ2-1|TRBD2
TGCGCCAGCAGCAAAACTAGCGGTAGTTACAATGAGCAGTTCTTC
CASSKTSGSYNEQFF
>.|TRBV4-3|TRBJ1-2|.
TGCGCCAGCAGCCAAGCACATCAAACCCTCTATGGCTACACCTTC
CASSQAHQTLYGYTF
>.|TRBV6-6|TRBJ1-1|.
TGTGCCAGCAGTAACCCCCCCGAGGGCACTGAAGCTTTCTTT
CASSNPPEGTEAFF
>once|TRBV3-1/TRBV3-2|TRBJ2-3|TRBD2
TGTGCCAGCAGGAGGGGGACTAGTTTGCCAGATACGCAGTATTTT
CASRRGTSLPDTQYF
>.|TRBV11-3|TRBJ2-7|TRBD2
TGTGCCAGCAGCCTAATAGCGGGAGCTAACCTCGAGCAGTACTTC
CASSLIAGANLEQYF
>.|TRBV5-1|TRBJ2-3|TRBD2
TGCGCCAGCAGCGAGCCGGGACTAGCGGGCACAGATACGCAGTATTTT
CASSEPGLAGTDTQYF
>.|TRBV5-1|TRBJ2-2|TRBD2
TGCGCCAGCAGCCTCGGACTAGCGGGAGATCGGGGCACCGGGGAGCTGTTTTTT
CASSLGLAGDRGTGELFF
>.|TRBV29-1|TRBJ2-3|TRBD2
TGCAGCGTTTCCCGACTAGCGGGGGAGGCCACAGATACGCAGTATTTT
CSVSRLAGEATDTQYF
>.|TRBV6-6|TRBJ1-3|.
TGTGCCAGCAGTCCGGAGTCTGGAAACACCATATATTTT
CASSPESGNTIYF
>.|TRBV7-9|TRBJ2-7|TRBD1
TGTGCCAGCAGCTTACGAGGACAGGACGACGAGCAGTACTTC
CASSLRGQDDEQYF
>.|TRBV5-1|TRBJ2-5|.
TGCGCCAGCAGCCCTCCCCGAGGGGGAGAAGAGACCCAGTACTTC
CASSPPRGGEETQYF
>few|TRBV5-4|TRBJ1-2|TRBD1
TGTGCCAGCAGCTTGGAAGCGGGACAGGGGACCTATGGCTACACCTTC
CASSLEAGQGTYGYTF
>once|TRBV19|TRBJ2-5|.
TGTGCCAGTAGTATTACAGCCCAAGAGACCCAGTACTTC
CASSITAQETQYF
>.|TRBV11-1|TRBJ1-2|.
TGTGCCAGCAGCGCCTGGGAGGGAAAATATGGCTACACCTTC
CASSAWEGKYGYTF
>.|TRBV6-4|TRBJ2-7|.
TGTGCCAGCAGTGACAGGACAGAGGACTACGAGCAGTACTTC
CASSDRTEDYEQYF
>.|TRBV30|TRBJ1-1|.
TGTGCCTGGAGTGGACGACAGGTGGAAGAAGCTTTCTTT
CAWSGRQVEEAFF
>.|TRBV6-4|TRBJ1-5|.
TGTGCCAGCAGTAACGGGGATGTGGGGCCCCAGCATTTT
CASSNGDVGPQHF
>.|TRBV19|TRBJ2-3|TRBD2
TGTGCCAGTAGTATAGGTTTAGCGGGGGCCGCCCTCAAAAAGCAGTATTTT
CASSIGLAGAALKKQYF
>.|TRBV28|TRBJ1-1|TRBD1
TGTGCCAGCAGTTTAGCCGAGACAGGGCTGAAGAGGGGCACTGAAGCTTTCTTT
CASSLAETGLKRGTEAFF
>.|TRBV7-9|TRBJ1-1|.
TGTGCCAGCAGCTCCCTCAGGGCACAGGTAAACACTGAAGCTTTCTTT
CASSSLRAQVNTEAFF
>.|TRBV25-1|TRBJ2-1|TRBD2
TGTGCCAGCAGTCTCACTAGCGGGAGGGCGGATGAGCAGTTCTTC
CASSLTSGRADEQFF
>once|TRBV12-3/TRBV12-4|TRBJ1-1|.
TGTGCCAGCAGTTTAGGAGTGATTTCAGCTTTCTTT
CASSLGVISAFF
>.|TRBV28|TRBJ1-1|TRBD1
TGTGCCAGCAGTCCCCGACAGGGGAGGACCACTGAAGCTTTCTTT
CASSPRQGRTTEAFF
>.|TRBV7-9|TRBJ2-3|.
TGTGCCAGCAGCCGTAGCGGAACAGATACGCAGTATTTT
CASSRSGTDTQYF
>.|TRBV5-1|TRBJ2-3|TRBD1
TGCGCCAGCGCCCCCTCCGGGACAGGGGCAGATACGCAGTATTTT
CASAPSGTGADTQYF
>once|TRBV19|TRBJ1-2|.
TGTGCCAGTGCCGGTACGGCAGGGTCAGGCTACACCTTC
CASAGTAGSGYTF
>.|TRBV6-5|TRBJ1-1|TRBD1
TGTGCCAGCAGTTACCAGGGGGCAAACACTGAAGCTTTCTTT
CASSYQGANTEAFF
>.|TRBV7-3|TRBJ2-3|.
TGTGCCAGCAGCTCAGGCAACTCAGGGGATACGCAGTATTTT
CASSSGNSGDTQYF